These T cell receptor beta chains were read from a single sample in a study of CD8 T cells in ankylosing spondylitis. Each CDR3 protein is one row after TCRdb ran MiXCR on the 5' RACE reads. Altogether 700,000 to 1,000,000 distinct CDR3 sequences are present, over 9.5% being singletons, with the ten largest covering 0.51%. The sample consisted of blood, either unsorted or a sorted T cell fraction (not recorded which). These receptors were taken from a male donor with ankylosing spondylitis. Each CDR3 is given with its conserved first and last residue. D genes are given only for firm matches. Size tells how often a clone was seen (once, few, many) or the class of an expanded clone, and some rows leave it out.

V	size	J	D	CDR3	DNA
TRBV6-5	few	TRBJ2-7	TRBD2	CASSSLTSGTRNEQYF	TGTGCCAGCAGTTCTCTAACTAGCGGGACGAGAAACGAGCAGTACTTC
TRBV6-1	few	TRBJ2-7	.	CASSAGTTLYEQYF	TGTGCCAGCAGTGCGGGAACAACGCTCTACGAGCAGTACTTC
TRBV6-1	.	TRBJ2-3	TRBD1	CASRRQGWGDTQYF	TGTGCCAGCAGAAGACAGGGTTGGGGAGATACGCAGTATTTT
TRBV12-3/TRBV12-4	.	TRBJ1-6	TRBD1	CASRQTGVSDNSPLHF	TGTGCCAGCAGGCAGACAGGGGTATCTGACAATTCACCCCTCCACTTT
TRBV12-3/TRBV12-4	.	TRBJ2-7	.	CASSFTADSYKQYF	TGTGCCAGCAGTTTTACTGCCGACTCCTACAAGCAGTACTTC
TRBV20-1	.	TRBJ1-1	.	CSARGPENTEAFF	TGCAGTGCTAGAGGGCCAGAAAACACTGAAGCTTTCTTT
TRBV6-1	few	TRBJ2-1	.	CASSALAHYNEQFF	TGTGCCAGCAGTGCCTTAGCCCACTACAATGAGCAGTTCTTC
TRBV15	many	TRBJ1-5	.	CATATGSNQPQHF	TGTGCCACCGCTACAGGGAGCAATCAGCCCCAGCATTTT
TRBV12-3/TRBV12-4	few	TRBJ1-4	.	CASRQSTGNEKLFF	TGTGCCAGCAGGCAATCGACAGGCAATGAAAAACTGTTTTTT
TRBV5-1	many	TRBJ1-6	TRBD1	CASSLMGTGNNSPLHF	TGCGCCAGCAGCTTGATGGGGACAGGAAACAATTCACCCCTCCACTTT
TRBV7-2	many	TRBJ2-7	TRBD2	CASSSVGTRYYEQYF	TGTGCCAGCAGCTCGGTTGGGACTAGATACTACGAGCAGTACTTC
TRBV6-1	.	TRBJ2-7	.	CASSEGSLRNYEQYF	TGTGCCAGCAGTGAGGGGAGCCTCCGGAACTACGAGCAGTACTTC
TRBV28	few	TRBJ2-2	.	CASSVGGTGTGELFF	TGTGCCAGCAGCGTCGGTGGGACGGGGACCGGGGAGCTGTTTTTT
TRBV5-4	.	TRBJ2-1	TRBD2	CASSLHAGGSGNEQFF	TGTGCCAGCAGCTTGCACGCGGGAGGGTCTGGGAATGAGCAGTTCTTC
TRBV20-1	.	TRBJ2-3	TRBD2	CSASGRAPYTQYF	TGCAGTGCTAGCGGGAGGGCCCCCTATACGCAGTATTTT
TRBV10-3	.	TRBJ1-2	.	CAISHRDNYGYTF	TGTGCCATCAGCCACAGGGATAACTATGGCTACACCTTC
TRBV20-1	.	TRBJ1-1	TRBD1	CSALQGAAENTEAFF	TGCAGTGCTTTACAGGGGGCGGCGGAGAACACTGAAGCTTTCTTT
TRBV5-1	few	TRBJ2-7	.	CASSLAEVRPYEQYF	TGCGCCAGCAGCTTGGCCGAGGTGAGGCCCTACGAGCAGTACTTC
TRBV11-3	.	TRBJ2-3	TRBD2	CASSLGRESDTQYF	TGTGCCAGCAGCTTAGGGCGGGAGTCGGATACGCAGTATTTT
TRBV4-3	.	TRBJ1-1	.	CASSQVGRDLNTEAFF	TGCGCCAGCAGCCAAGTGGGAAGGGATCTGAACACTGAAGCTTTCTTT
TRBV10-3	few	TRBJ2-3	TRBD2	CAISLSGRAGDTQYF	TGTGCCATCAGCTTGAGCGGGAGGGCCGGGGATACGCAGTATTTT
TRBV20-1	few	TRBJ2-2	.	CSARELGELFF	TGCAGTGCTAGAGAGCTCGGGGAGCTGTTTTTT
TRBV29-1	.	TRBJ1-2	TRBD1	CSVGQGIAYGYTF	TGCAGCGTCGGACAGGGCATTGCCTATGGCTACACCTTC
TRBV12-3/TRBV12-4	few	TRBJ2-5	.	CASTGTPETQYF	TGTGCCAGCACCGGGACTCCAGAGACCCAGTACTTC
TRBV7-2	.	TRBJ1-2	.	CASSRTRTVNGYTF	TGTGCCAGCAGCCGGACCAGGACAGTCAATGGCTACACCTTC
TRBV20-1	.	TRBJ1-1	.	CSADHTEAFF	TGCAGTGCCGACCACACTGAAGCTTTCTTT
TRBV30	.	TRBJ2-3	.	CAWSRLGPEIFRKGRRYF	TGTGCCTGGAGTAGACTGGGCCCCGAAATTTTCCGGAAGGGCCGTCGGTATTTT
TRBV12-3/TRBV12-4	many	TRBJ2-7	TRBD1	CASSGQGLHEQYF	TGTGCCAGCAGCGGACAGGGTCTTCACGAGCAGTACTTC
TRBV24-1	.	TRBJ1-1	TRBD1	CATSESPGQGNTEAFF	TGTGCCACCAGTGAGTCGCCGGGACAGGGAAACACTGAAGCTTTCTTT
TRBV5-5	.	TRBJ2-7	.	CASSSGIRSYEQYF	TGTGCCAGCAGCTCGGGGATCCGCTCCTACGAGCAGTACTTC
TRBV20-1	few	TRBJ2-3	.	CSARDPLGLRGFASTDTQYF	TGCAGTGCTAGAGACCCGTTGGGTTTGCGGGGATTCGCTAGCACAGATACGCAGTATTTT
TRBV20-1	few	TRBJ2-1	TRBD2	CSARSGLAVRYNEQFF	TGCAGTGCTAGATCCGGACTAGCGGTGCGCTACAATGAGCAGTTCTTC
TRBV7-9	many	TRBJ1-5	.	CASSLEPGQPQHF	TGTGCCAGCAGCTTGGAGCCAGGGCAGCCCCAGCATTTT
TRBV29-1	.	TRBJ1-2	.	CSVGGRIANFGYTF	TGCAGCGTTGGTGGTAGGATAGCTAACTTTGGCTACACCTTC
TRBV20-1	.	TRBJ2-3	TRBD2	CSACGGGTDTQYF	TGCAGTGCTTGCGGGGGAGGCACAGATACGCAGTATTTT
TRBV7-2	few	TRBJ2-5	.	CASSRGFSETQYF	TGTGCCAGCAGCAGGGGTTTTTCGGAGACCCAGTACTTC
TRBV4-3	.	TRBJ1-2	.	CASSPLFGGNYGYTF	TGCGCCAGCAGCCCCCTATTTGGGGGTAACTATGGCTACACCTTC
TRBV12-3/TRBV12-4	.	TRBJ2-1	.	CASSQTPGPRHEQFF	TGTGCCAGCAGCCAAACTCCGGGGCCTAGGCATGAGCAGTTCTTC
TRBV5-1	many	TRBJ2-2	TRBD2	CASSLLAGDATGELFF	TGCGCCAGCAGCCTACTAGCGGGAGATGCCACCGGGGAGCTGTTTTTT
TRBV7-2	few	TRBJ2-5	TRBD2	CASSPSGAGGTQYF	TGTGCCAGCAGCCCTAGCGGGGCCGGGGGGACCCAGTACTTC
TRBV3-1	.	TRBJ1-6	.	CASSQGGDSPLHF	TGTGCCAGCAGCCAAGGGGGCGATTCACCCCTCCACTTT
TRBV6-2/TRBV6-3	few	TRBJ2-1	.	CASSYNRGEYRNEQFF	TGTGCCAGCAGTTACAACCGGGGAGAATATCGCAATGAGCAGTTCTTC
TRBV29-1	many	TRBJ2-3	.	CSVGGRVVDTQYF	TGCAGCGTTGGTGGCAGGGTGGTAGATACGCAGTATTTT
TRBV20-1	many	TRBJ2-3	.	CSARAYTDTQYF	TGCAGTGCTAGAGCGTACACAGATACGCAGTATTTT
TRBV5-1	.	TRBJ2-2	TRBD1	CASSGDRGWTGELFF	TGCGCCAGCAGCGGAGACAGGGGTTGGACCGGGGAGCTGTTTTTT
TRBV7-2	.	TRBJ2-5	.	CASSGQYQETQYF	TGTGCCAGCAGCGGCCAGTACCAAGAGACCCAGTACTTC
TRBV5-6	.	TRBJ1-2	TRBD1	CASSLDGQGVSYGYTF	TGTGCCAGCAGCTTGGACGGACAGGGCGTTAGTTATGGCTACACCTTC
TRBV7-2	.	TRBJ2-1	TRBD2	CASSFRLAGNNEQFF	TGTGCCAGCAGCTTTAGACTAGCGGGAAACAATGAGCAGTTCTTC
TRBV29-1	many	TRBJ1-2	.	CSVDRGRTLGYIF	TGCAGCGTTGATAGGGGCAGAACCCTTGGCTACATCTTC
TRBV5-1	.	TRBJ1-1	.	CASSLAPPTLMNTEAFF	TGCGCCAGCAGCTTGGCACCCCCCACCTTAATGAACACTGAAGCTTTCTTT
TRBV6-1	.	TRBJ2-1	TRBD1	CATLRTGEYNEQFF	TGTGCCACCCTCAGGACAGGGGAATACAATGAGCAGTTCTTC
TRBV10-3	.	TRBJ1-3	TRBD1	CAISADRGLGNTIYF	TGTGCCATCAGCGCGGACAGGGGGCTTGGAAACACCATATATTTT
TRBV9	.	TRBJ2-1	TRBD2	CASNPTPSGRRNEQFF	TGTGCCAGCAACCCAACCCCTAGCGGGAGAAGGAATGAGCAGTTCTTC